This is a list of T cell receptor beta chains from one sample in a study of cytomegalovirus exposure and HLA in healthy donors. This table comes from immunoSEQ multiplex PCR, and its TCRdb copy is limited to in-frame clones, with some not included. The table has around 240,000 clones, around 91% seen once. Material for sequencing was PBMCs. The source is a woman between 18 and 29 years old in good health and CMV-seronegative. Both conserved end residues are part of each CDR3. A D gene is named only where the DNA matches it firmly. Size values are once, few and many counts, or a class for expanded clones, and some rows have none.

TRBJ2-3	TRBD2	-	TRBV28	CASKAGGRIVDTQYF	TGTGCCAGCAAGGCGGGGGGCCGGATAGTAGATACGCAGTATTTT
TRBJ1-2	TRBD1	-	TRBV5-4	CASNPSSGRGADGYTF	TGTGCCAGCAACCCCTCGTCTGGCAGGGGGGCAGATGGCTACACCTTC
TRBJ2-1	TRBD1	once	TRBV6-5	CASSYSRQGSYNEQFF	TGTGCCAGCAGTTACTCCCGACAGGGATCCTACAATGAGCAGTTCTTC
TRBJ1-4	TRBD1	-	TRBV30	CAWTKDRDSTNEKLFF	TGTGCCTGGACAAAGGACAGGGATTCAACTAATGAAAAACTGTTTTTT
TRBJ1-2	-	-	TRBV28	CASSLLGALGQARNYGYTF	TGTGCCAGCAGTTTATTAGGAGCGCTGGGGCAGGCCAGAAACTATGGCTACACCTTC
TRBJ1-5	-	-	TRBV25-1	CASSEQGPYQPQHF	TGTGCCAGCAGTGAACAGGGTCCGTATCAGCCCCAGCATTTT
TRBJ1-1	-	-	TRBV2	CASIRGNTEAFF	TGTGCCAGCATAAGGGGTAACACTGAAGCTTTCTTT
TRBJ2-3	-	-	TRBV18	CASSPSTTYTDTQYF	TGTGCCAGCTCACCGTCGACTACCTACACAGATACGCAGTATTTT
TRBJ1-2	TRBD1	-	TRBV11-2	CASSRDRGYGYTF	TGTGCCAGCAGTCGGGACAGGGGATATGGCTACACCTTC
TRBJ2-7	-	-	TRBV5-6	CASSPQLVYEQYF	TGTGCCAGCAGCCCCCAGTTGGTCTACGAGCAGTACTTC
TRBJ2-5	-	-	TRBV7-9	CATRQFGETQYF	TGTGCCACCAGGCAGTTTGGAGAAACCCAGTACTTC
TRBJ1-1	-	-	TRBV5-6	CASSSYSEAFF	TGTGCCAGCAGCTCTTACAGCGAAGCTTTCTTT
TRBJ2-5	-	few	TRBV11-2	CASSHQETQYF	TGTGCCAGCAGCCATCAAGAGACCCAGTACTTC
TRBJ1-6	-	-	TRBV5-1	CASSSDSLGLSPLHF	TGCGCCAGCAGCTCGGACAGCCTGGGGCTTTCACCCCTCCACTTT
TRBJ2-2	TRBD1	-	TRBV28	CASRTGGALTGELFF	TGTGCCAGCCGAACAGGGGGCGCTTTGACCGGGGAGCTGTTTTTT
TRBJ2-2	-	-	TRBV11-2	CASSSIGGNTGELFF	TGTGCCAGCAGCTCCATAGGCGGGAACACCGGGGAGCTGTTTTTT
TRBJ1-4	-	-	TRBV13	CASSQTGGGEKLFF	TGTGCCAGCAGCCAGACAGGTGGAGGTGAAAAACTGTTTTTT
TRBJ2-1	TRBD2	once	TRBV11-2	CASSNIAGDSYNEQFF	TGTGCCAGCAGCAACATAGCGGGGGACTCCTACAATGAGCAGTTCTTC